A single sample is the source of the 21 T cell receptor beta chains below, sequenced in a study of T cells in localized non-small cell lung cancer. Method: immunoSEQ multiplex PCR; TCRdb's copy keeps in-frame clones and lacks some. The sample gives around 130,000 clones, 70% to 90% of which show up once; 1.7% is in the top ten. Specimen: peripheral blood, collected before any cancer treatment. Source of these receptors: a female donor over 55 with stage I lung adenocarcinoma.

The chain recombines TRBV19 with TRBJ2-1; a possible D gene is TRBD1 (6 bases). Between the trimmed V and J ends, which lost 9 bases and 6 bases, there was a span of 18 bases. Germline-derived CDR1 and CDR2 are LNHDA and SQIVND (reference sequence). The CDR3 extends over 14 amino acids. The CDR3 DNA sequence: TGTGCCAGCTCCGCAGGGGCCTCTGGCAATGAGCAGTTCTTC. Protein product: CASSAGASGNEQFF.

V and J are TRBV5-6 and TRBJ2-7; TRBD2 agrees at 11 bases. CDR3 length equals 14 residues. CDR1 and CDR2 from the germline V gene are SGHDT and YYEEEE. Unmatched junction bases numbered 4, after V lost 6 bases and J lost 2 bases. CDR3 sequence (DNA): TGTGCCAGCAAAATAGCGGGAGGGACCTACGAGCAGTACTTC. As protein: CASKIAGGTYEQYF.

This chain connects TRBV18 to TRBJ2-1; weak D call: TRBD2 (5 bases). This CDR3 spans 13 amino acids. Per germline, CDR1 KGHSH and CDR2 LQKENI. With 2 bases removed from V and 9 bases from J, the gap between germline ends came to 11 bases. The CDR3 DNA follows: TGTGCCAGCTCACCAACCGGGGAAGGTGAGCAGTTCTTC. This gives the protein CASSPTGEGEQFF.

This chain connects TRBV11-3 to TRBJ2-3, with D possibly being TRBD2 (6 bases). V lost 7 bases to trimming and J lost 7 bases, with 21 bases between them. This CDR3 has 15 amino acids. Germline CDR1 SGHNT, CDR2 YENEEA. DNA for the CDR3: TGTGCCAGCACCCCCCGTGGGGGGAGTGTGCATACGCAGTATTTT. This sequence encodes CASTPRGGSVHTQYF.

CDR3 loop: CASSLDGTSGNEQYF. The CDR3 coding sequence is TGTGCCAGCAGCCTTGATGGGACTAGCGGAAACGAGCAGTACTTC. The rearrangement links TRBV5-6 to TRBJ2-7, with 11 bases aligning to TRBD2. The CDR3 sequence is 15 residues long. Germline V gene data show CDR1 as SGHDT and CDR2 as YYEEEE. J was trimmed by 5 bases and V by 4 bases; bases with no gene match: 8.

The chain is built from TRBV7-7 and TRBJ2-2; D is undetermined. The germline gives CDR1 SSHAT, CDR2 FNYEAQ (reference sequence). V dropped 1 base and J dropped 6 bases, with 9 bases sitting between them. This CDR3 contains 14 residues. CDR3 loop: CASSLVPDSGELFF. Written as DNA, the CDR3 is TGTGCCAGCAGCTTAGTGCCCGATTCCGGGGAGCTGTTTTTT.

This chain links TRBV27 with TRBJ2-1; 8 bases match TRBD2. The CDR3 sequence is 13 residues long. Germline values: CDR1 MNHEY, CDR2 SMNVEV (reference sequence). V dropped 5 bases and J dropped 7; count of bases not matched to a gene: 4. The CDR3 DNA reads TGTGCCAGCAGTGGGACTAGTCGAAATGAGCAGTTCTTC. Residues: CASSGTSRNEQFF.

This chain joins TRBV29-1 and TRBJ1-2; perhaps TRBD1 as D (5 bases). Germline CDR1 reads SQVTM; CDR2 reads ANQGSEA. Trimming cost V 7 bases and J 8 bases, with 14 bases left between them. The CDR3 has 11 residues. This CDR3 is CSAKTGDGYTF. The CDR3 DNA sequence: TGCAGCGCGAAAACAGGAGACGGCTACACCTTC.

The chain recombines TRBV28 with TRBJ2-1; 12 bases are a match to TRBD2. The CDR3 is made up of 16 amino acids. CDR1 MDHEN and CDR2 SYDVKM come from the germline V gene. After removal of 4 bases from V and 6 bases from J, the junction contained 7 bases not matched to a gene. As DNA, the CDR3 is TGTGCCAGCAGTTCCCCGACTAGCGGGAGACGCAATGAGCAGTTCTTC. Its protein product is CASSSPTSGRRNEQFF.

The chain carries TRBV11-2 and TRBJ2-7; no firm D call. The germline V gene has CDR1 SGHAT and CDR2 FQNNGV. V was pared by 5 bases and J by 3 bases, with 8 bases between. The CDR3 is made up of 12 amino acids. The chain's CDR3 is CASSALDYEQYF. DNA of the CDR3: TGTGCCAGCAGCGCGCTCGACTACGAGCAGTACTTC.

This chain connects TRBV11-1 to TRBJ2-1, with 12 nucleotides matching TRBD2. Germline V CDR1 and CDR2: SGHAT, FQDESV (reference sequence). Trimming removed 5 bases from V and 9 bases from J; junction bases left unmatched: 8. This CDR3 spans 15 amino acids. CDR3 nucleotide sequence: TGTGCCAGCAGCCACGCCCTAGCGGGAGGGGGTGAGCAGTTCTTC. Amino acids: CASSHALAGGGEQFF.

CDR3 nucleotides: TGTGCCAGCAGTGCGAAGGGGGACACTGAAGCTTTCTTT. It specifies CASSAKGDTEAFF. The chain employs TRBV6-1 and TRBJ1-1; the D gene is possibly TRBD1 (6 bases). CDR1 MNHNS and CDR2 SASEGT come from the germline V gene. The CDR3 totals 13 residues. V was shortened by 4 bases and J by 3 bases, with 9 bases between the two germline ends.

This chain connects TRBV18 to TRBJ2-3; D possibly corresponds to TRBD1 (6 bases). The CDR3 has 17 amino acids. Germline CDR1 reads KGHSH; CDR2 reads LQKENI. V dropped 3 bases and J dropped 1 base, with 17 bases sitting between them. CDR3 nucleotide sequence: TGTGCCAGCTCACCCTCCTCGACAGGCCCCGGCACAGATACGCAGTATTTT. The encoded protein is CASSPSSTGPGTDTQYF.

J is TRBJ2-2 and V is TRBV11-1; TRBD2 matches at 11 bases. Germline V lookup: CDR1 SGHAT, CDR2 FQDESV (reference sequence). CDR3 length: 16 amino acids. V shed 2 bases and J 4 bases; nucleotides not matched to a gene: 3. The chain's CDR3 is CASSLTSGRPTGELFF. The CDR3 region has the DNA TGTGCCAGCAGCTTAACTAGCGGGAGACCCACCGGGGAGCTGTTTTTT.

The chain combines TRBV15 with TRBJ2-7; 7 nucleotides agree with TRBD2. With V trimmed by 2 bases and J by 2 bases, 3 bases remained unmatched. The V gene's germline CDR1 is LNHNV and CDR2 YYDKDF (reference sequence). The CDR3 covers 14 residues. CDR3 sequence (DNA): TGTGCCACCAGCAGAATGGGGGGGGCCTACGAGCAGTACTTC. Translation: CATSRMGGAYEQYF.

The CDR3 protein is CASSGNRVENEQFF. The CDR3 DNA reads TGTGCCAGCAGCGGAAACAGGGTGGAGAATGAGCAGTTCTTC. V usage is TRBV7-2 and J usage is TRBJ2-1, with D perhaps TRBD1 (6 bases). This CDR3 contains 14 residues. Trimming stripped 5 bases from V and 7 bases from J, with 15 bases between. Germline-derived CDR1 and CDR2 are SGHTA and FQGNSA.

The rearrangement uses TRBV11-2 and TRBJ2-7; 8 nucleotides match TRBD2. CDR1 SGHAT and CDR2 FQNNGV come from the germline V gene. The CDR3 contains 15 residues. V gave up 1 base and J gave up 3 bases; unmatched junction bases: 5. As DNA, the CDR3 is TGTGCCAGCAGCTTAGCCGCCGGGACTAGCTACGAGCAGTACTTC. Residues: CASSLAAGTSYEQYF.

CDR3 region: CAPKRRDGPEQYF. CDR3 nucleotide sequence: TGTGCCCCTAAACGACGGGATGGTCCCGAGCAGTACTTC. The rearrangement links TRBV19 to TRBJ2-7; possibly TRBD2 for D (5 bases). Per germline, CDR1 LNHDA and CDR2 SQIVND (reference sequence). The CDR3 spans 13 residues. V lost 11 bases to trimming and J lost 6 bases, with 20 bases between them.

The chain couples TRBV10-1 to TRBJ2-1; the match to TRBD2 covers 7 bases. V shed 3 bases and J 5 bases; nucleotides not matched to a gene: 10. CDR1 is WNHNN and CDR2 is SYGVQD in the germline V gene (reference sequence). The CDR3 has 16 amino acids. The DNA of the CDR3 is TGCGCCAGCAGTGATCCCACCGGGACTACAAACAATGAGCAGTTCTTC. Protein sequence: CASSDPTGTTNNEQFF.

This clone has just one count. The gene calls are TRBV18 and TRBJ2-5; TRBD2 matches 16 bases. V trimming: 5 bases; J trimming: 2 bases; junction bases outside the gene matches: 5. Per the germline V gene, CDR1 is KGHSH and CDR2 is LQKENI. The CDR3 consists of 17 residues. The CDR3 coding sequence is TGTGCCAGCTCAGCCGGGACTAGCGGGAGGGGTCAAGAGACCCAGTACTTC. Its translation: CASSAGTSGRGQETQYF.

V and J are TRBV7-2 and TRBJ2-2; 8 positions match TRBD1. The V gene's germline CDR1 is SGHTA and CDR2 FQGNSA. V dropped 5 bases and J dropped 2; count of bases not matched to a gene: 10. CDR3 length: 17 residues. This chain's CDR3 is CASSRNNRGSNTGELFF. The DNA for the CDR3 is TGTGCCAGCAGCCGGAATAACAGGGGGTCTAACACCGGGGAGCTGTTTTTT.